The sequence of this T cell receptor beta chain was determined in a study of patients and donors after allogeneic stem cell transplantation. The CDR3 extends over 16 amino acids. V dropped 6 bases and J dropped 6; count of bases not matched to a gene: 12. CDR1 KGHSH and CDR2 LQKENI come from the germline V gene. This clonotype showed up many times. TCRdb independently ran MiXCR on the RT-PCR reads; one entry per CDR3 protein. The data contain 7,500 to 10,000 distinct CDR3 sequences, approximately 5.9% of them singletons. This TCR derives from a human donor who was either an allogeneic HSCT recipient or a stem cell or donor lymphocyte infusion donor (not recorded which). It is not recorded whose cells these are; they may come from a transplant donor. The sample consisted of blood, either unsorted or a sorted T cell fraction (not recorded which). The chain has TRBV18 and TRBJ1-5; TRBD1 aligns across 9 bases. This CDR3 reads CASSQGLTGGGQPQHF. CDR3 coding DNA: TGTGCCAGCTCGCAGGGGCTTACAGGGGGCGGTCAGCCCCAGCATTTT.